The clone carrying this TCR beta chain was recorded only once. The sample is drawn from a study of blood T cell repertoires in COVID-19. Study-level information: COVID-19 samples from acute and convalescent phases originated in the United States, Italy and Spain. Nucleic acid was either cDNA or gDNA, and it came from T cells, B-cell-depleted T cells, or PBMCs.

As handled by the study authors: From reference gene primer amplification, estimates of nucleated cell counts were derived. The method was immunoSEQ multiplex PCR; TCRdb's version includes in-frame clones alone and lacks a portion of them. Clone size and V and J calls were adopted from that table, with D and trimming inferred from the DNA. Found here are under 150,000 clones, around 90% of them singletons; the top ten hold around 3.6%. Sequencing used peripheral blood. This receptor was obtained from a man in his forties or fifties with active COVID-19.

The CDR3, as DNA: TGTGCCAGCAGTCAGCACGCGACGGGGACTGAAGCTTTCTTT. Its protein product is CASSQHATGTEAFF. The chain recombines TRBV7-6 with TRBJ1-1, with D uncertain. Trimming left V 6 bases short and J 5 bases short, with 16 bases between. In germline, CDR1 is SGHVS, CDR2 FNYEAQ. The CDR3 extends over 14 amino acids.